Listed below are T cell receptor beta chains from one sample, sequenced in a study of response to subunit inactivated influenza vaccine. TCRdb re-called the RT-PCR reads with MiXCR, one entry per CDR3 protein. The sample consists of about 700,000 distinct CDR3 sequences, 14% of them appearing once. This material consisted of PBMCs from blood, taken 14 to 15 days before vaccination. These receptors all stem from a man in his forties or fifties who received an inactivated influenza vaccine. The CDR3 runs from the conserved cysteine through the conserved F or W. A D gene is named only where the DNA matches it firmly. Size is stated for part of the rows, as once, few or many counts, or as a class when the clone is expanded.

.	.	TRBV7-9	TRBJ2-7	CASSAPVGQPSFYEQYF	TGTGCCAGCAGCGCCCCCGTTGGACAGCCAAGTTTCTACGAGCAGTACTTC
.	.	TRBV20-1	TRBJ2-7	CSAGGEGRYEQYF	TGCAGTGCAGGGGGGGAGGGCCGGTACGAGCAGTACTTC
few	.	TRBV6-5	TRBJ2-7	CASSYSIGYREYEQYF	TGTGCCAGCAGTTACTCGATCGGGTACAGGGAATACGAGCAGTACTTC
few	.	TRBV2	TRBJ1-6	CASSESGSPLHF	TGTGCCAGCAGTGAATCGGGTTCACCCCTCCACTTT
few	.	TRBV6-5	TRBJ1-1	CASSYSIGPNTEAFF	TGTGCCAGCAGTTACTCGATTGGGCCAAACACTGAAGCTTTCTTT
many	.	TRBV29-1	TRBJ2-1	CSFRQVFSYNEQFF	TGCAGCTTTCGACAGGTTTTCTCCTACAATGAGCAGTTCTTC
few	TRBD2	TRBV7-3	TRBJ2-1	CASSWGLASEQFF	TGTGCCAGCAGCTGGGGACTAGCCAGTGAGCAGTTCTTC
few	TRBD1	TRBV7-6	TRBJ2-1	CASSFAAGGNEQFF	TGTGCCAGCAGCTTCGCCGCAGGGGGCAATGAGCAGTTCTTC
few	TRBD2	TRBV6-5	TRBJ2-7	CASSYTFGAGGSEQYF	TGTGCCAGCAGTTACACATTCGGAGCGGGAGGGAGCGAGCAGTACTTC
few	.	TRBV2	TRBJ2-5	CASSVIQLQETQYF	TGTGCCAGCAGTGTCATCCAGTTACAAGAGACCCAGTACTTC
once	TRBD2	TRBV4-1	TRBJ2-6	CASSQDPAAGVAGANVLTF	TGCGCCAGCAGCCAAGACCCTGCAGCGGGAGTGGCTGGGGCCAACGTCCTGACTTTC
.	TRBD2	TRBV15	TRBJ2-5	CATSRMGLAGVETQYF	TGTGCCACCAGCAGGATGGGACTAGCGGGAGTAGAGACCCAGTACTTC
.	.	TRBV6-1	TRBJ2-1	CASSEVGHGNEQFF	TGTGCCAGCAGTGAAGTCGGGCACGGCAATGAGCAGTTCTTC
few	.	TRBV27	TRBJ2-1	CASSPRTGIPLYNEQFF	TGTGCCAGCAGTCCGCGGACGGGGATCCCCCTATACAATGAGCAGTTCTTC
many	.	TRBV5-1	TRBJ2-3	CASSARGPETDTQYF	TGCGCCAGCAGCGCCCGGGGCCCGGAAACAGATACGCAGTATTTT
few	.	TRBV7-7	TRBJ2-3	CASSHTQGPSTDTQYF	TGTGCTAGCAGCCACACTCAGGGCCCTAGCACAGATACGCAGTATTTT
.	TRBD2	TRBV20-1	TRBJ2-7	CSAGGSGGLGSYEQYF	TGCAGTGCTGGAGGTAGCGGGGGCCTCGGCTCCTACGAGCAGTACTTC
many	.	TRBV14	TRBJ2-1	CASSGGFEQFF	TGTGCCAGCTCAGGAGGCTTTGAGCAGTTCTTC
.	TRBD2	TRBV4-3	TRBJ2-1	CASSQDPRGGSREKFF	TGCGCCAGCAGCCAAGATCCCCGAGGCGGGAGCCGCGAAAAGTTCTTC
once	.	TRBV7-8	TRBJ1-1	CASTRGRVVMNTEAFF	TGTGCCAGCACCCGAGGGAGGGTAGTGATGAACACTGAAGCTTTCTTT
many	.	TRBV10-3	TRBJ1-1	CAISEPYTEAFF	TGTGCCATCAGTGAGCCCTACACTGAAGCTTTCTTT
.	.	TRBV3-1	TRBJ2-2	CASRRQGDRLIGELFF	TGTGCCAGCAGACGCCAGGGTGACCGCCTTATTGGGGAGCTGTTTTTT
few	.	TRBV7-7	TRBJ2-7	CASSPLGGFREQYF	TGTGCCAGCAGCCCCCTGGGGGGATTCCGCGAGCAGTACTTC
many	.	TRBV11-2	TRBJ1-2	CASSLDLGDGYTF	TGTGCCAGCAGCTTAGATCTCGGCGATGGCTACACCTTC
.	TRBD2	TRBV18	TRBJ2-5	CASSPLAGVGETQYF	TGTGCCAGCTCACCACTAGCGGGAGTTGGGGAGACCCAGTACTTC
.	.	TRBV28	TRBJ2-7	CASTPRGDYHYEQYF	TGTGCCAGCACCCCGAGGGGGGACTATCACTACGAGCAGTACTTC
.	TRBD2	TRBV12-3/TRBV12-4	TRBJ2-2	CASSWTSGGPTGELFF	TGTGCCAGCAGCTGGACTAGCGGGGGGCCCACCGGGGAGCTGTTTTTT
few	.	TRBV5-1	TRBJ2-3	CASSLGSNPPPDTQYF	TGCGCCAGCAGCTTGGGTTCGAATCCCCCCCCAGATACGCAGTATTTT
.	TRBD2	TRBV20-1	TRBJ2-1	CSAGRPSGIRNEQFF	TGCAGTGCGGGACGGCCTAGCGGGATTCGGAATGAGCAGTTCTTC
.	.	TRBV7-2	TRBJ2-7	CASSLRFYEQYF	TGTGCCAGCAGCTTACGGTTTTACGAGCAGTACTTC
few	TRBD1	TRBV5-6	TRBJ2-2	CASTTTGGLGKTGELFF	TGTGCCAGCACTACGACAGGGGGGTTGGGGAAGACCGGGGAGCTGTTTTTT
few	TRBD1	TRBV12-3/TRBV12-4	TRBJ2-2	CASSIRTGGTGELFF	TGTGCCAGCAGTATTAGGACAGGGGGCACCGGGGAGCTGTTTTTT
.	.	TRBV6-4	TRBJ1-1	CASSAEINTEAFF	TGTGCCAGCAGTGCCGAAATTAACACTGAAGCTTTCTTT
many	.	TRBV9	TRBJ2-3	CASSVGLEVRTDTQYF	TGTGCCAGCAGCGTAGGACTAGAAGTTAGGACAGATACGCAGTATTTT
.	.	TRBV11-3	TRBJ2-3	CASSPGAGNTQYF	TGTGCCAGCAGCCCCGGGGCGGGCAATACGCAGTATTTT
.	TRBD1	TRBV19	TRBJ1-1	CASGAGGSTEAFF	TGTGCCAGTGGGGCAGGGGGAAGTACTGAAGCTTTCTTT
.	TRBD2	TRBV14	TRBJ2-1	CASSQVSGSAYNEQFF	TGTGCCAGCAGCCAGGTTAGCGGGAGCGCCTACAATGAGCAGTTCTTC
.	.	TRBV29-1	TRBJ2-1	CSMTRRYNEQFF	TGCAGTATGACTAGGAGGTACAATGAGCAGTTCTTC
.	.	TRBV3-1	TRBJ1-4	CASSQDWAGKEKLFF	TGTGCCAGCAGCCAAGATTGGGCAGGGAAAGAAAAACTGTTTTTT
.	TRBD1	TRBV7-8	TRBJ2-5	CASSNPVGQVETQYF	TGTGCCAGCAGCAATCCTGTTGGACAGGTCGAGACCCAGTACTTC
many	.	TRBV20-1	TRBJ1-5	CSARVRVSNQPQHF	TGCAGTGCTAGAGTACGGGTGAGCAATCAGCCCCAGCATTTT
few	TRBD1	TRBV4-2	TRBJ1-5	CASSPGTGASPGDHQPQHF	TGTGCCAGCAGCCCAGGGACAGGGGCTTCACCGGGGGACCATCAGCCCCAGCATTTT
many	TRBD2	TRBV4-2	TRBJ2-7	CASSQGALAGGYEQYF	TGTGCCAGCAGCCAAGGAGCCCTAGCGGGGGGCTACGAGCAGTACTTC
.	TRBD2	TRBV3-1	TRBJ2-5	CASRRSSGGPFQETQYF	TGTGCCAGCAGGCGGTCTAGCGGGGGACCTTTCCAAGAGACCCAGTACTTC
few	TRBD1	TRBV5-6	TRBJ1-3	CASNLQGTSTGNTIYF	TGTGCCAGCAACTTACAGGGGACTAGCACTGGAAACACCATATATTTT
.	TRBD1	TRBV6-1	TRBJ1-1	CASSVTGVLGTEAFF	TGTGCCAGCAGTGTAACAGGGGTCCTCGGCACTGAAGCTTTCTTT
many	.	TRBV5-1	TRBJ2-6	CASSFGSGANVLTF	TGCGCCAGCAGCTTCGGCTCTGGGGCCAACGTCCTGACTTTC
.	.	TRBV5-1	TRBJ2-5	CASSLIGTSETQYF	TGCGCCAGCAGCTTGATCGGAACGTCAGAGACCCAGTACTTC
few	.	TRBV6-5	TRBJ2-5	CASMEDETQYF	TGTGCCAGCATGGAAGATGAGACCCAGTACTTC
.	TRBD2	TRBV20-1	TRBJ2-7	CSVLAGGHYEQYF	TGCAGTGTTCTAGCGGGAGGGCACTACGAGCAGTACTTC
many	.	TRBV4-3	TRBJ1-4	CASSHHGGAANEKLFF	TGCGCCAGCAGCCACCACGGGGGGGCGGCTAATGAAAAACTGTTTTTT
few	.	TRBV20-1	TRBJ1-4	CSASFSGQDLFF	TGCAGTGCTAGTTTCTCAGGGCAAGACCTGTTTTTT
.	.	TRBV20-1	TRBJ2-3	CSATSYTAGGSTDTQYF	TGCAGTGCTACCAGTTATACAGCGGGTGGAAGCACAGATACGCAGTATTTT